This T cell receptor beta chain was captured by sequencing in a study of shared clonotypes between healthy human individuals. Clones were sequenced by immunoSEQ multiplex PCR, and TCRdb holds only the in-frame ones, with some missing. The data show about 710,000 clones, roughly two thirds seen once. This CDR3 spans 16 amino acids. V dropped 2 bases and J dropped 2; count of bases not matched to a gene: 8. Germline CDR1 is GTSNPN and CDR2 is SVGIG (reference sequence). The source of this sequence is a woman younger than 45 in good health. V is TRBV30 and J is TRBJ1-5, with 8 bases identical to TRBD1. Sequences were obtained from memory CD4+ T cells sorted from blood. The subset here: CD45RA-negative fraction. In DNA, the CDR3 is TGTGCCTGGAGTTCCCCAGGGGGCTTCGGCAATCAGCCCCAGCATTTT. As protein: CAWSSPGGFGNQPQHF.